This T cell receptor (beta chain) was profiled in a study of T cells in localized non-small cell lung cancer (TCRdb year 2020). For context, the study as a whole: The study examined T cell repertoires in hundreds of patients with early-stage NSCLC and compared tumors with uninvolved tumor-adjacent lungs. Of the NSCLC patients, 120 to 150 were male and about 97 were female, and the mean age was around 70 years. The cohort consisted of 236 treatment-naive NSCLC patients whose localized lung tumors had been resected.

Including the terminal cysteine and phenylalanine, the CDR3 comprises 13 residues. Of all the DNA, just the CDR3 is kept, 39 bases in frame from base 1. At the junction V is shortened by 5 bases and J by 7 bases; bases outside the gene matches: 5. The germline V gene encodes CDR1 KGHSH and CDR2 LQKENI. About this clone itself: Its antigen is still unknown. No base quality values were provided; no much bigger clone lies one nucleotide off.

Points the paper makes about the study in general: Higher blood T cell density associated with longer overall survival, while higher adjacent-lung clonality associated with shorter survival. Uninvolved tumor-adjacent lung showed the highest T cell clonality, higher than tumor, which suggests more focused antigenic responses in the adjacent lung. Because multi-region tumor sequencing was not performed, intratumor heterogeneity could not be ruled out. Since the design was exploratory, TCR variables were selected using unadjusted p-values with no false-discovery rate correction. Of the top 100 tumor clones, a median of about 53 were detected in paired uninvolved adjacent lung; about 26 were also among that lung's top 100.

TCR beta CDR3 regions were sequenced from DNA using the immunoSEQ Assay. In the authors' own workflow: To compute T cell density, TCR beta template counts were normalized to usable DNA, which was estimated by amplifying housekeeping genes. Using the preseqR package, richness was estimated by extrapolating to 120,000 templates for tissue samples and 400,000 templates for PBMC samples. Clonality was defined by subtracting Pielou's evenness from one. Tissue-enriched TCRs were identified through differential abundance testing performed on productive amino-acid clonotypes, with a minimum total count of 5 and an alpha of 0.1. Repertoire overlap between compartments was quantified with the Jaccard Index and Morisita Overlap Index. GLIPH grouped TCR beta CDR3s together with public tetramer-defined viral CDR3s, and a viral motif had to include at least three viral sequences and show V-gene enrichment. TCRdb obtained this table from immuneACCESS and retained in-frame rearrangements with V and J assigned. These tables miss some clones; where compared with another copy, unresolved V genes account for less than half of the shortfall, and the remainder is unexplained. That table furnishes V, J and clone size, whereas the DNA furnished D and trimming. For this sample the table gives about 3,000 clones, of which roughly a quarter were detected only once. The ten largest clones take up approximately 11% of the sample.

At diagnosis, tumor, uninvolved tumor-adjacent lung and peripheral blood were collected and then preserved as a mix of FFPE and fresh-frozen material. This TCR derives from a female donor older than 55 with stage I lung adenocarcinoma. The rearranged chain carries TRBV18 and TRBJ2-1; 7 central nucleotides agree with TRBD2. Sequenced material: lung tumor tissue, taken before any cancer treatment. The nucleotide sequence reads as follows: TGTGCCAGCTCAGTTCCGGGAGGAAATGAGCAGTTCTTC. This yields the protein CASSVPGGNEQFF.